This is a list of T cell receptor beta chains from one sample in a study of shared T cell receptors in the human thymus. The protocol was immunoSEQ multiplex PCR, while the TCRdb copy is restricted to in-frame clones and leaves out a portion. Of about 380,000 clones detected, around 95% appear once; the ten largest clones hold around 0.018%. The sample comprised thymocytes. The receptors come from a human donor. CDR3s include the opening cysteine and the closing phenylalanine or tryptophan. Each record gives: CDR3 protein, CDR3 DNA, clone size, V gene, D gene, J gene. The D gene is left open where the match is weak. Clone size, where shown, is once, few, many, or a class for clones that have expanded.

cdr3_aa: CASSQEVVCGSTDTQYF
cdr3_nt: TGTGCCAGCAGCCAAGAGGTAGTTTGCGGGAGTACAGATACGCAGTATTTT
clone_size: .
v_call: TRBV14
d_call: TRBD2
j_call: TRBJ2-3

cdr3_aa: CASSHGLAGSGGEQFF
cdr3_nt: TGCGCCAGCAGCCACGGACTAGCGGGATCGGGGGGTGAGCAGTTCTTC
clone_size: .
v_call: TRBV4-3
d_call: TRBD2
j_call: TRBJ2-1

cdr3_aa: CASSQAKLLVEKREYEETQYF
cdr3_nt: TGCGCCAGCAGCCAAGCCAAGCTTCTGGTCGAGAAGCGGGAGTACGAAGAGACCCAGTACTTC
clone_size: .
v_call: TRBV4-1
d_call: TRBD2
j_call: TRBJ2-5

cdr3_aa: CASSLGPAGEQFF
cdr3_nt: TGTGCCAGCAGCTTAGGACCGGCGGGTGAGCAGTTCTTC
clone_size: .
v_call: TRBV7-3
d_call: .
j_call: TRBJ2-1

cdr3_aa: CASSQPSSMADTQYF
cdr3_nt: TGTGCCAGCAGCCAACCTAGCAGTATGGCAGATACGCAGTATTTT
clone_size: .
v_call: TRBV4-2
d_call: .
j_call: TRBJ2-3

cdr3_aa: CASSLRTQKAGGPNEQFF
cdr3_nt: TGTGCCAGCAGCTTAAGGACCCAGAAAGCGGGAGGGCCAAATGAGCAGTTCTTC
clone_size: .
v_call: TRBV11-2
d_call: TRBD2
j_call: TRBJ2-1

cdr3_aa: CASNLRGDRQNTEAFF
cdr3_nt: TGTGCCAGCAATTTGAGGGGAGACAGGCAGAACACTGAAGCTTTCTTT
clone_size: .
v_call: TRBV27
d_call: .
j_call: TRBJ1-1

cdr3_aa: CASSTGPSRDQPQHF
cdr3_nt: TGTGCCAGCAGTACCGGACCCTCGAGGGACCAGCCCCAGCATTTT
clone_size: .
v_call: TRBV28
d_call: .
j_call: TRBJ1-5

cdr3_aa: CASSKASRTSGSGEQYF
cdr3_nt: TGTGCCAGCAGCAAGGCGTCCCGGACTAGCGGGAGCGGGGAGCAGTACTTC
clone_size: once
v_call: TRBV7-2
d_call: TRBD2
j_call: TRBJ2-7

cdr3_aa: CASRILGAGGYTF
cdr3_nt: TGTGCCAGCAGAATATTAGGCGCTGGCGGCTACACCTTC
clone_size: .
v_call: TRBV6-1
d_call: .
j_call: TRBJ1-2

cdr3_aa: CASSLASNQPQHF
cdr3_nt: TGTGCCAGCAGCTTAGCTAGCAATCAGCCCCAGCATTTT
clone_size: .
v_call: TRBV7-8
d_call: .
j_call: TRBJ1-5

cdr3_aa: CASSSDGRSYGYTF
cdr3_nt: TGTGCCAGCAGTTCCGACGGACGGTCCTATGGCTACACCTTC
clone_size: .
v_call: TRBV6-5
d_call: .
j_call: TRBJ1-2